This TCR beta chain was identified during a study of T cell responses to AZD1222 COVID-19 vaccine. Regarding the study as a whole: Donors were chiefly white British, with a greater number of females, and clonal diversity was perhaps underestimated.

This CDR3 is built from 13 residues. V was clipped by 3 bases and J by 12 bases; unmatched bases: 8. CDR1 is KGHSH, CDR2 LQKENI, per germline. Comments on this clone: What it recognizes is unknown.

The assay was immunoSEQ multiplex PCR, and TCRdb's table has in-frame clones only and misses some. The sample holds 55,000 to 85,000 clones; 65% to 85% are singletons and the top ten take roughly 10%. The sample here was peripheral blood, taken on day 0 of AZD1222 vaccination. The chain couples TRBV18 to TRBJ1-5; TRBD1 aligns across 7 bases. This clonotype originated in an adult in good health. The CDR3, as DNA: TGTGCCAGCTCACCTAGACGTGGGGACAGCCAGCATTTT. As protein: CASSPRRGDSQHF.